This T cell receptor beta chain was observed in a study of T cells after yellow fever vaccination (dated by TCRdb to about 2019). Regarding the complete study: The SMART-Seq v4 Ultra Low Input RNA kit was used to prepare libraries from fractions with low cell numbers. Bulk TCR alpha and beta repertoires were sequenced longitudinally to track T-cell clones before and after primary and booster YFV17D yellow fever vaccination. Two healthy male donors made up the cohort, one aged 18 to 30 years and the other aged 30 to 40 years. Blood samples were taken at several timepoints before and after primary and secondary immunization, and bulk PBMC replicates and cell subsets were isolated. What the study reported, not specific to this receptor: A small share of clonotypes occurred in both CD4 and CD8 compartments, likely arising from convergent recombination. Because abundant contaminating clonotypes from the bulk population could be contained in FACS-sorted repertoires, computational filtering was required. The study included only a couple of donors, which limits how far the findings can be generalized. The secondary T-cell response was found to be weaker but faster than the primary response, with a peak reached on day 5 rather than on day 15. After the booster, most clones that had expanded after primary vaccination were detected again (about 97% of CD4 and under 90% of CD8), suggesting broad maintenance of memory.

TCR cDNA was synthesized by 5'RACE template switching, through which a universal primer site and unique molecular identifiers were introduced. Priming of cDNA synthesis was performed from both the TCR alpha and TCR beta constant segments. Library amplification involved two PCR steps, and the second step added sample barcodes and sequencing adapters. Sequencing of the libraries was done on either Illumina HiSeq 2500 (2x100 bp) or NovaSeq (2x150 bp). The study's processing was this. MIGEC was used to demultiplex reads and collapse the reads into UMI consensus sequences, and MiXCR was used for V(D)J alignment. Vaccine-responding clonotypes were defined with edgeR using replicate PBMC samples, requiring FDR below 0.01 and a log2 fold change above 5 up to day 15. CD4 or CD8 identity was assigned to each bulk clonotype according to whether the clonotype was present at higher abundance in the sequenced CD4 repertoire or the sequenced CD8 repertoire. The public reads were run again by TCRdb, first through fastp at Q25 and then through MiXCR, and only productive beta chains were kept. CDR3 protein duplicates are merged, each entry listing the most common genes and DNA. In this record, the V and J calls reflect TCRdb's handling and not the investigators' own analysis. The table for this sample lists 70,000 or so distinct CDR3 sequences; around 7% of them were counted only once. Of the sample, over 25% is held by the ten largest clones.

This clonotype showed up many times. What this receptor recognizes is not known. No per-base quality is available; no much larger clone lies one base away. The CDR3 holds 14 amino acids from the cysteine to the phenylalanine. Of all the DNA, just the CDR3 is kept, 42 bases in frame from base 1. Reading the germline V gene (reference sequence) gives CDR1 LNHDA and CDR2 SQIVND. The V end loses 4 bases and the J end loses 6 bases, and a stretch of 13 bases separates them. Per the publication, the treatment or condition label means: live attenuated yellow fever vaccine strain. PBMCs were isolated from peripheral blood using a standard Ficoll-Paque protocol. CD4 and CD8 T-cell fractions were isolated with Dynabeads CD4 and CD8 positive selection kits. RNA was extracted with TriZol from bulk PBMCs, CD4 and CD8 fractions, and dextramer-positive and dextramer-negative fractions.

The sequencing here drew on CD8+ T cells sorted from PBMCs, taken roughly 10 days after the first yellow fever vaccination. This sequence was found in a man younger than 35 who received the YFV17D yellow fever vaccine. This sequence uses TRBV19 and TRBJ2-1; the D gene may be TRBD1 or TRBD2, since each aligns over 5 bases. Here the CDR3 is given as CASSNVGGFNEQFF. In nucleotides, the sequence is TGTGCCAGTAGTAACGTTGGGGGTTTCAATGAGCAGTTCTTC. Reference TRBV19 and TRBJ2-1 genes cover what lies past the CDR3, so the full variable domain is DGGITQSPKYLFRKEGQNVTLSCEQNLNHDAMYWYRQDPGQGLRLIYYSQIVNDFQKGDIAEGYSVSREKKESFPLTVTSAQKNPTAFYLCASSNVGGFNEQFFGPGTRLTVL.